This entry lists 15 T cell receptor beta chains sequenced from one sample in a study of T cells in Graves' hyperthyroidism and ophthalmopathy (dated by TCRdb to between 2018 and 2020). The library was prepared using multiplex PCR. The instrument was an Illumina HiSeq 2000. The TCR beta CDR3 regions were amplified from the RNA transcripts. A first-round RT-PCR of the TCR CDR3 used the HTBI primer set with the Qiagen OneStep RT-PCR kit. TCRdb trimmed public reads at Q25 via fastp, called clones via MiXCR and kept in-frame beta chains. For every CDR3 protein sequence, its rows merge into one entry that carries the most common genes and DNA. The sample table shows 540,000 or so distinct CDR3 sequences, and 15% to 19% are seen once. The top ten hold about 7% of the sample. The sequencing sample was made of blood. These receptors were taken from a woman aged 25 to 39 with Graves' hyperthyroidism.

In this sample, this clonotype turned up many times. The chain has TRBV29-1 and TRBJ2-7; D call uncertain. This CDR3 contains 12 residues. Germline CDR1 reads SQVTM; CDR2 reads ANQGSEA. V lost 4 bases and J lost 0, with 7 bases in between. The CDR3 reads CSVGDTSYEQYF. The CDR3 DNA sequence: TGCAGCGTTGGGGATACCTCCTACGAGCAGTACTTC.

This clonotype occurred many times. The J gene is TRBJ1-2, the V gene TRBV6-1; no clear D. The CDR3 sequence is 14 residues long. Trimming cost V 1 base and J 3 bases, with 9 bases left between them. The germline V gene encodes CDR1 MNHNS and CDR2 SASEGT. The DNA of the CDR3 is TGTGCCAGCAGTGAAGAGGCAGCCTACTATGGCTACACCTTC. It is translated as CASSEEAAYYGYTF.

The chain joins TRBV7-6 to TRBJ2-6; D might be TRBD2 (6 bases). The germline CDR1 and CDR2 sequences are SGHVS and FNYEAQ. The CDR3 extends over 16 amino acids. V lost 5 bases, J lost 2 bases, and 13 bases lay in between. The DNA of the CDR3 is TGTGCCAGCAGCCCGAGTTCGGGGGCTGGGGCCAACGTCCTGACTTTC. It codes for CASSPSSGAGANVLTF.

The chain combines TRBV4-1 with TRBJ2-7; D unresolved. CDR1 and CDR2 (germline): MGHRA, YSYEKL. The ends were cut back, 2 bases at V and 0 bases at J, with 14 bases in the middle. The CDR3 loop spans 16 amino acids. CDR3 residues: CASSQSLAASSYEQYF. The CDR3 region has the DNA TGCGCCAGCAGCCAAAGCCTCGCTGCAAGCTCCTACGAGCAGTACTTC.

This clonotype was counted at least ten times. The chain employs TRBV6-1 and TRBJ2-3; no clear D. The CDR3 sequence is 12 residues long. With 6 bases removed from V and 5 bases from J, the gap between germline ends came to 9 bases. Germline assignment: CDR1 MNHNS and CDR2 SASEGT. The CDR3 DNA sequence: TGTGCCAGCAGCCGCTTTTTAGATACGCAGTATTTT. Protein sequence: CASSRFLDTQYF.

The rearrangement uses TRBV7-6 and TRBJ2-3; 9 bases match TRBD2. This CDR3 comprises 17 residues. J gave up 1 base and V 1 base, and 6 bases lay outside the gene matches. CDR1 SGHVS and CDR2 FNYEAQ come from the germline V gene. CDR3 sequence: CASSLVSSGTGTDTQYF. CDR3 nucleotide sequence: TGTGCCAGCAGCTTAGTCTCTAGCGGGACTGGCACAGATACGCAGTATTTT.

This clonotype was counted at least ten times. The V call is TRBV2, the J call TRBJ1-6; no clear D. This CDR3 is built from 13 residues. Germline V lookup: CDR1 SNHLY, CDR2 FYNNEI. Trimming shortened V by 6 bases and J by 3 bases, and 6 bases separated the two germline ends. The CDR3 nucleotides are TGTGCCAGCAGCGACGACTATAATTCACCCCTCCACTTT. This sequence encodes CASSDDYNSPLHF.

The rearrangement joins TRBV7-2 to TRBJ2-1, with D possibly TRBD2 on 6 matching bases. V was clipped by 3 bases and J by 0 bases, with 12 bases between them. Germline V gene data show CDR1 as SGHTA and CDR2 as FQGNSA. The CDR3 extends over 16 amino acids. The CDR3 sequence is CASSFGGEGSYNEQFF. The CDR3 coding sequence is TGTGCCAGCAGCTTTGGCGGGGAAGGCTCCTACAATGAGCAGTTCTTC. Using reference TRBV7-2 and TRBJ2-1 for the parts outside the CDR3, the full variable domain is GAGVSQSPSNKVTEKGKDVELRCDPISGHTALYWYRQSLGQGLEFLIYFQGNSAPDKSGLPSDRFSAERTGGSVSTLTIQRTQQEDSAVYLCASSFGGEGSYNEQFFGPGTRLTVL.

This clonotype was observed many times. V usage is TRBV3-1 and J usage is TRBJ2-2; 10 bases are a match to TRBD2. Germline V CDR1 and CDR2: LGHDT, YNNKEL (reference sequence). This CDR3 region has 14 residues. The junction had 6 bases not matched to a gene; V was cut back by 6 bases and J by 8 bases. The CDR3 DNA reads TGTGCCAGCAGTCGGACTAGCGGTCTTGGGGAGCTGTTTTTT. It is translated as CASSRTSGLGELFF.

This clonotype has just a few counts. The chain links TRBV5-5 to TRBJ2-7; 8 nucleotides align to TRBD2. There are 16 residues in the CDR3. The trim removed 0 bases at V and 2 bases at J, leaving 7 bases unmatched. Germline assignment: CDR1 SGHKS and CDR2 YYEKEE (reference sequence). The CDR3 sequence is CASSLAATSGTYEQYF. The DNA for the CDR3 is TGTGCCAGCAGCTTGGCCGCAACTAGCGGCACCTACGAGCAGTACTTC.

The chain employs TRBV18 and TRBJ2-1; 9 nucleotides align to TRBD2. The CDR3 extends over 16 amino acids. V lost 1 base, J lost 3 bases, and 4 bases stayed unmatched. Germline V gene data show CDR1 as KGHSH and CDR2 as LQKENI. CDR3 sequence reads: CASSPLISGSYNEQFF. The DNA of the CDR3 is TGTGCCAGCTCACCACTCATTAGCGGGAGCTACAATGAGCAGTTCTTC. Full variable domain (outside the CDR3, taken from reference TRBV18 and TRBJ2-1): NAGVMQNPRHLVRRRGQEARLRCSPMKGHSHVYWYRQLPEEGLKFMVYLQKENIIDESGMPKERFSAEFPKEGPSILRIQQVVRGDSAAYFCASSPLISGSYNEQFFGPGTRLTVL.

This clonotype was counted ten times or more. The chain recombines TRBV12-3 or TRBV12-4 with TRBJ1-6; D gene unclear. Trimming cost V 2 bases and J 11 bases, with 16 bases left between them. The CDR3 runs to 15 residues. The CDR3 nucleotides read TGTGCCAGCAGTTTAAACCGCGCAGTCTCAGCACCCCTCCACTTT. Its protein product is CASSLNRAVSAPLHF.

The table lists this clonotype with many counts. The genes are TRBV4-3 and TRBJ2-7; no clear D gene. Trimming pared 2 bases from V and 4 bases from J, leaving 15 bases between. CDR1 LGHNA and CDR2 YSLEER come from the germline V gene. CDR3 length: 15 amino acids. CDR3 sequence reads: CASSQKYTVQYEQYF. CDR3 DNA sequence: TGCGCCAGCAGCCAAAAGTATACGGTACAGTACGAGCAGTACTTC.

This clonotype has a handful of counts. The chain employs TRBV20-1 and TRBJ2-1; TRBD1 matches at 8 bases. Germline trimming cut 0 bases from V and 3 bases from J; bases unmatched to any gene: 4. This CDR3 comprises 15 residues. The germline V gene encodes CDR1 DFQATT and CDR2 SNEGSKA (reference sequence). The CDR3 coding sequence is TGCAGTGCTAGAGACCCGGGACAGGACTACAATGAGCAGTTCTTC. This sequence encodes CSARDPGQDYNEQFF.

This clonotype was found many times. This rearrangement joins TRBV2 to TRBJ1-5; 7 bases align to TRBD1. V lost 6 bases to trimming and J lost 4 bases; unmatched junction nucleotides: 9. This CDR3 spans 15 amino acids. CDR1 is SNHLY, CDR2 FYNNEI, per germline. DNA of the CDR3: TGTGCCAGCAGACCCGACAGGGTTGGTAATCAGCCCCAGCATTTT. Its protein product is CASRPDRVGNQPQHF.